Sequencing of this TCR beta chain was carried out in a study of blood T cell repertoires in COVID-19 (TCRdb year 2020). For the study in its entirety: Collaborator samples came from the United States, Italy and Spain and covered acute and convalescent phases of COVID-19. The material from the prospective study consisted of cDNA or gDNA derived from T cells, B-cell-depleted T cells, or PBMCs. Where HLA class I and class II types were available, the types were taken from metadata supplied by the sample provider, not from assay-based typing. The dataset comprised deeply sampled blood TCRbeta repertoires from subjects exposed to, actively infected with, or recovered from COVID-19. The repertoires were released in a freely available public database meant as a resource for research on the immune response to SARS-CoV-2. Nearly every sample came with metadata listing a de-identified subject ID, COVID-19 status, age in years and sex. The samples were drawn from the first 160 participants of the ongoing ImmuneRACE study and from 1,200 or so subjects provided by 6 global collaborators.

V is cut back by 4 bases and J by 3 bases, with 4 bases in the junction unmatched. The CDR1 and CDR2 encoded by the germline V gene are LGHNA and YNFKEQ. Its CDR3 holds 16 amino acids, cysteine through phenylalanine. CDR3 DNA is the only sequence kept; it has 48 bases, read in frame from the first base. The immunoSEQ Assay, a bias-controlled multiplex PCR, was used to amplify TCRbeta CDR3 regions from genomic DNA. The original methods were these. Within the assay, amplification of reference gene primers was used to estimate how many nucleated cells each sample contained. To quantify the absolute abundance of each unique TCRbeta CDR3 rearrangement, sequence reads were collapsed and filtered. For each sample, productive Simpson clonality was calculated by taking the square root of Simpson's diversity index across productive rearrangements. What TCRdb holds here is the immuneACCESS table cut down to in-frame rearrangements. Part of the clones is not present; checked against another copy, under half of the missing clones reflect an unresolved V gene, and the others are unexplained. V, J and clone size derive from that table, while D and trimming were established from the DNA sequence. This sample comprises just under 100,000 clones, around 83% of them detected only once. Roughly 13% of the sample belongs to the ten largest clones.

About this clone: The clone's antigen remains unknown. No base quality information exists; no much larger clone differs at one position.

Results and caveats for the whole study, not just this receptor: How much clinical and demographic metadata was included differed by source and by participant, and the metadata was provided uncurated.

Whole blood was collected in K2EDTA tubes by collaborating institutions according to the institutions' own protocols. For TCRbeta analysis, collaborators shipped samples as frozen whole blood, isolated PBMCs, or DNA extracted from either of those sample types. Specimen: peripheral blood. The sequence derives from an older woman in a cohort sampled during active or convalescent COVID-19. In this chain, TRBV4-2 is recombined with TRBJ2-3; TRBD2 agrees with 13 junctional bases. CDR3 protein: CASSLGLAGTTDTQYF. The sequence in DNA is TGTGCCAGCAGCCTGGGACTAGCGGGAACGACAGATACGCAGTATTTT.